This TCR beta chain is from a study of control samples from healthy donors and cancer patients. The germline gives CDR1 SGHRS, CDR2 YFSETQ. V lost 3 bases, J lost 2 bases, and 4 bases stayed unmatched. The CDR3 is 15 residues long. Here immunoSEQ multiplex PCR was the method, and the copy in TCRdb shows in-frame clones only, minus some. Altogether over 200,000 clones are present, over 75% being singletons, with the ten largest covering approximately 12%. The table lists this clone with a count of one. Material for sequencing was PBMCs. This rearrangement joins TRBV5-1 to TRBJ2-3, with 9 bases that match TRBD2. The source of this sequence is a woman aged 60 to 75 with lung cancer. In DNA, the CDR3 is TGCGCCAGCAGCTACGAGCGGGGGGCCACAGATACGCAGTATTTT. This sequence encodes CASSYERGATDTQYF.